The present entry profiles one T cell receptor beta chain with its context. Its antigen is still unknown. The data are from a study of CD8+CD57+ T cells in acquired aplastic anemia. Study background: Mean yield of DNA from sorted CD4+ and CD8+ cells was about 3.2 ug. Study outcomes and limitations: Patient and control CD8+ Simpson's diversity was not significantly different. Patients and controls shared 25 to 35 CD8+ CDR3 sequences, highly expressed in patients.

It was patients with CD8+CD57+ cell expansion by flow cytometry who were chosen for sequencing. Trimming removed 3 bases from V and 7 bases from J; junction bases left unmatched: 8. The CDR3 contains 14 residues. The study profiled TCR beta VDJ and CDR3 using genomic DNA as template. TCRdb processed the reads anew with MiXCR; each CDR3 protein has one entry. This sample has about half a million distinct CDR3 sequences, with around a third found just once. The chain links TRBV12-3 or TRBV12-4 to TRBJ2-7; TRBD1 matches at 8 bases. This TCR came from a human donor with aplastic anemia. Specimen: sorted CD4+, CD8+, or CD8+CD57+ T cells (not recorded which) from PBMCs. CDR3 bases: TGTGCCAGCAGTTTCCGGTCTGGACAGGGAGAGCAGTACTTC. Translating it yields CASSFRSGQGEQYF.